This T cell receptor beta chain appears in the sequencing data of a study of T-cell memory formation after mild COVID-19 (dated by TCRdb to 2020 to 2023). Study-wide context: Most TCR sequence clusters were specific to one of the two donors. Two young, previously healthy adult volunteers made up the cohort, one male and one female. In a couple of donors, T-cell clones that expanded and contracted after mild COVID-19 were tracked by sequencing TCRalpha and TCRbeta repertoires over time.

On this clonotype itself: This receptor's antigen is unknown. No base quality information exists; no much larger clone differs at one position.

What the research found in general, with its limitations: Clones contracting from day 15 to 85 had balanced CD4/CD8 phenotypes, while a second wave expanding from day 15 to 37 was biased towards CD4+. The detection of some responding clones in pre-infection memory suggests that pre-existing cross-reactive memory T cells joined the SARS-CoV-2 response. SARS-CoV-2 specificity of the second-wave clones peaking on day 37 was not confirmed. Only two mild cases were covered by the study, and larger cohorts that include severe cases with pre-infection samples were considered necessary. Contracting CD4+ clones appeared mostly in the CM and EM memory subsets, whereas CD8+ clones were enriched in EMRA.

Ficoll-Paque density gradient centrifugation was the method used to isolate PBMCs. Sequencing was performed on an Illumina NovaSeq 6000. TCRalpha and TCRbeta cDNA libraries were built by 5'RACE with constant-segment primers, adding sample barcodes and unique molecular identifiers. RNA was extracted from every sample with Trizol reagent. Amplification of the libraries took two PCR steps, and the second step added a second sample barcode plus Illumina TruSeq adapters. Sequencing of the libraries was done on an Illumina NovaSeq, producing 2 x 150 bp paired-end reads. In the source study's methods: The reads were demultiplexed and collapsed into UMI-guided consensus sequences using migec v1.2.7. With mixcr v2.1.11, UMI consensuses were aligned to TRA and TRB V and J templates and assembled into clonotypes. Clonotypes were classified as expanded or contracted when called significant by both edgeR and NoisET, with noise models trained on biological replicates. For edgeR calls, the cutoffs were a false discovery rate-adjusted p below 0.01 and a log2 fold-change threshold of 1. As an exploratory analysis of dynamics, max-normalized trajectories of the 1000 most abundant clonotypes were examined with PCA combined with hierarchical clustering. Separately sequenced CD4+ and CD8+ repertoires were used to assign a CD4 or CD8 phenotype to each responding clone. The public sequencing data were trimmed at Q25 with fastp and processed into clonotypes with MiXCR by TCRdb, which kept only in-frame beta chains. CDR3 protein sequences are deduplicated, and each keeps its most common genes and DNA. TCRdb, not the authors, supplied the V and J calls. The sample data list just over 200,000 distinct CDR3 sequences, and approximately 10% of these were observed just once. The ten largest clones capture 3% to 4% of the sample.

The clonotype comes from a man aged 18 to 29 who had mild COVID-19 (a few samples of this study predate the infection). The sample titles of this study are shuffled in the database, so cell type and time point are left out; the donor was told from shared clones. Specimen: PBMCs or a T cell subset sorted from them (not recorded which).

The nucleotide sequence reads TGTGCCAGCAGCCCCGGACAGATGAATGGCTACACCTTC. This sequence encodes CASSPGQMNGYTF. The sequence joins TRBV5-6 to TRBJ1-2; the D gene is perhaps TRBD1, on 6 matching bases. A distance of 13 bases separates the germline ends of V and J, which lose 4 bases and 6 bases respectively. From the germline V gene, CDR1 is SGHDT and CDR2 is YYEEEE. The CDR3 goes from the cysteine to the phenylalanine over 13 residues. The read is trimmed to its CDR3 DNA, 39 bases read in frame from base 1.